The following is a T cell receptor (beta chain) sequence with its context. The data were obtained in a study of low-dose radiotherapy and immunotherapy resistance in tumors. Looking at the study overall: Treatment of Cohort 2 consisted of 1 Gy per fraction every two weeks, amounting to 13 Gy over 26 weeks.

Primers used for first-strand cDNA, a TRAV- and TRBV-specific set, covered both alpha and beta chains. TCRs were amplified for approximately 21 PCR cycles with a constant-region primer and V-primer adapter. A single record per CDR3 protein comes from TCRdb applying MiXCR to the reads. The repertoire consists of tens of thousands of distinct CDR3 sequences, with 9.4% occurring once and the leading ten covering more than 0.85%. Sample time point: before trial treatment. The ends were cut back, 5 bases at V and 9 bases at J, with 11 bases in the middle. This CDR3 region has 12 residues. Germline V gene sequence: CDR1 PRHDT, CDR2 FYEKMQ (reference sequence).

The sequence was obtained from a male donor with prostate cancer. The V and J genes are TRBV13 and TRBJ2-1; weak D call: TRBD2 (6 bases). Sequenced here: PBMCs, sampled before treatment. The CDR3 DNA is TGTGCCAGCAGCATACCCGGGGGTGAGCAGTTCTTC. This translates into CASSIPGGEQFF.